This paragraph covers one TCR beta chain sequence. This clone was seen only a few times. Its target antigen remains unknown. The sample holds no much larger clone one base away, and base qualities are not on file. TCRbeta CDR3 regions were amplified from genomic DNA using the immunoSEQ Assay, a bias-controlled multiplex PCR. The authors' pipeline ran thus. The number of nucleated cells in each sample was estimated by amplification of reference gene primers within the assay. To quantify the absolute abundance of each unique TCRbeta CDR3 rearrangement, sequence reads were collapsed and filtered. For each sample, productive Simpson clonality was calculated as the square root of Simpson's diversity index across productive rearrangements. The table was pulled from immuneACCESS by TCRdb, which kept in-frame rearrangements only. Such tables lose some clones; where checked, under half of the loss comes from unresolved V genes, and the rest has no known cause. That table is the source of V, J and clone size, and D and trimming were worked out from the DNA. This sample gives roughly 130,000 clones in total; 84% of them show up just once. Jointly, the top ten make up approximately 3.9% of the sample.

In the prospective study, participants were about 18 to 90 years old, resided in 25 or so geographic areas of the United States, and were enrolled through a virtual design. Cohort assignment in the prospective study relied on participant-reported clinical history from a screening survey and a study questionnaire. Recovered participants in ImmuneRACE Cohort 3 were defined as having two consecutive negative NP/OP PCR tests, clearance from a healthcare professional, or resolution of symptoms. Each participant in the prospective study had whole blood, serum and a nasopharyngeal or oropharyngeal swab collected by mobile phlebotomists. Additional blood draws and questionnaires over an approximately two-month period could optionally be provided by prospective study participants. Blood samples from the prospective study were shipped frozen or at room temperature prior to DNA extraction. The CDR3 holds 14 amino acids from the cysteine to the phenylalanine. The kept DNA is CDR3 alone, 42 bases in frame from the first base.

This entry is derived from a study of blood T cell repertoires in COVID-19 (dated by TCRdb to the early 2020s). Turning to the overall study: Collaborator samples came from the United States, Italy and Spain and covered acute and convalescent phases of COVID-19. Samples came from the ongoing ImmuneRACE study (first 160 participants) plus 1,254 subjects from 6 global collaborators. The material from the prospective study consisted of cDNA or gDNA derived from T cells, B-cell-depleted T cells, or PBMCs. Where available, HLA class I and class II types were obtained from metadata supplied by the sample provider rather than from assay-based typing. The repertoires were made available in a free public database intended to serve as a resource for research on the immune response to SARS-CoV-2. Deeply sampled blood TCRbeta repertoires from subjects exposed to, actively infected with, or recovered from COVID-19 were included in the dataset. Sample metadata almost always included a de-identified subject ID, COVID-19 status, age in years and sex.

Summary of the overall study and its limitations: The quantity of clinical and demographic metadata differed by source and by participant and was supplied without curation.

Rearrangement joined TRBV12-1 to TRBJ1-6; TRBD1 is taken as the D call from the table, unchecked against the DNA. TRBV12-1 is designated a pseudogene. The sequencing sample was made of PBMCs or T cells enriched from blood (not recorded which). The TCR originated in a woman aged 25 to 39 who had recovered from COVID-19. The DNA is TGTGCCAGCAGCTTTTACCCCAGGGGTTCACCCCTCCACTTT. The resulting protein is CASSFYPRGSPLHF.